A single sample is the source of the 9 T cell receptor beta chains below, sequenced in a study of T-cell reconstitution after alpha-beta-depleted transplantation in children. Molecular barcoding with unique molecular identifiers was used for the TCRbeta library. MiXCR was run by TCRdb on the PCR reads, yielding one entry per CDR3 protein. The sample contains fewer than 1 million distinct CDR3 sequences, under 20% of which appear only once. Source: PBMCs, mostly from graft donor cells, taken 360 days after TCRalphabeta/CD19-depleted stem cell transplant. The source of these receptors is a male patient under 18 who had a stem cell transplant for acute lymphoblastic leukemia, so the T cells may come from the graft donor.

The J gene is TRBJ2-2, the V gene TRBV29-1; no clear D gene. CDR1 and CDR2 (germline): SQVTM, ANQGSEA. Between the trimmed V and J ends, which lost 5 bases and 4 bases, there was a span of 8 bases. The CDR3 is made up of 12 amino acids. For the CDR3, the DNA is TGCAGCGTTCCCTCTTCCACCGGGGAGCTGTTTTTT. Protein: CSVPSSTGELFF.

This clonotype was seen only a few times. V and J are TRBV12-3 or TRBV12-4 and TRBJ1-2, with 9 bases aligning to TRBD1. V lost 5 bases and J lost 2; bases outside the gene matches: 12. This CDR3 region has 17 residues. The CDR3 reads CASSTTGQGKKNYGYTF. For the CDR3, the DNA is TGTGCCAGCAGTACTACTGGACAGGGGAAAAAAAACTATGGCTACACCTTC.

This chain links TRBV12-3 or TRBV12-4 with TRBJ2-3; 10 bases map to TRBD2. V dropped 2 bases and J dropped 2; count of bases not matched to a gene: 4. The CDR3 is made up of 16 amino acids. CDR3 coding DNA: TGTGCCAGCAGTTTACGTAGCGGGAGGTCCACAGATACGCAGTATTTT. Its protein product is CASSLRSGRSTDTQYF.

This clonotype was counted a few times. This sequence joins TRBV5-6 and TRBJ1-5, with 7 bases lining up with TRBD1. Germline V gene sequence: CDR1 SGHDT, CDR2 YYEEEE. CDR3 length: 15 residues. Trimming cost V 4 bases and J 1 base; bases outside gene matches: 5. The CDR3 DNA sequence: TGTGCCAGCAGCCAGACAGGGTCGAGCAATCAGCCCCAGCATTTT. As protein: CASSQTGSSNQPQHF.

This clonotype was seen a few times. This chain joins TRBV12-3 or TRBV12-4 and TRBJ2-7; D possibly uses TRBD1 or TRBD2 (6 bases each). The CDR3 loop spans 14 amino acids. Trimming took off 6 bases at V and 0 bases at J, with 12 bases between the two ends. This CDR3 reads CASSARGPSYEQYF. CDR3 coding DNA: TGTGCCAGCAGCGCCCGGGGGCCCTCCTACGAGCAGTACTTC.

This clonotype was observed a few times. The rearrangement joins TRBV7-2 to TRBJ2-3, with TRBD2 as a possible D gene (6 bases). With 5 bases removed from V and 5 bases from J, the gap between germline ends came to 17 bases. This CDR3 spans 15 amino acids. Germline CDR1 is SGHTA and CDR2 is FQGNSA. The CDR3 DNA reads as TGTGCCAGCAGCCCGCGGGGTTGGGCGGGAGATACGCAGTATTTT. This translates into CASSPRGWAGDTQYF.

This sequence joins TRBV9 and TRBJ2-7, with D perhaps TRBD1 or TRBD2 (5 bases each). The CDR3 is 14 amino acids. Per the germline V gene, CDR1 is SGDLS and CDR2 is YYNGEE. V lost 0 bases and J 2 bases, leaving 9 bases between the germline ends. In DNA form, the CDR3 reads TGTGCCAGCAGCGTAGGCTGGGGGACCTACGAGCAGTACTTC. This encodes CASSVGWGTYEQYF.

J is TRBJ2-7 and V is TRBV7-3, with 9 bases lining up with TRBD1. Trimming at V came to 0 bases and at J to 5 bases, leaving 11 bases not matched to a gene. The CDR3 has 17 residues. Germline V gene sequence: CDR1 SGHTA, CDR2 FQGTGA. The CDR3 nucleotides read TGTGCCAGCAGCTTAACGGGTACAGGGACAGGGCAAGACGAGCAGTACTTC. It yields the protein CASSLTGTGTGQDEQYF.

This chain connects TRBV10-1 to TRBJ1-4; D is ambiguous. Trimming removed 0 bases at V and 5 bases at J, with 10 bases between. Per germline, CDR1 WNHNN and CDR2 SYGVQD (reference sequence). This CDR3 has 15 residues. This CDR3 reads CASSESNRANEKLFF. DNA for the CDR3: TGCGCCAGCAGTGAGTCGAACAGAGCAAATGAAAAACTGTTTTTT.